The 26 T cell receptor beta chains presented below share a single source sample, sequenced in a study of OX40 agonist ivuxolimab in advanced cancers. TCRdb's table, derived via immunoSEQ multiplex PCR, lists solely in-frame clones and lacks some. This sample has tens of thousands of clones, with about 86% found just once. The material sequenced was CD4+ or CD8+ T cells sorted from blood, taken in a trial of the OX40 agonist ivuxolimab. These receptors originate from an adult with an advanced solid tumor such as melanoma, head and neck, liver or kidney cancer.

The genes are TRBV12-5 and TRBJ2-5; possible D gene TRBD1, 6 bases. The V end was cut by 6 bases, the J end by 5 bases, with 10 bases between. Per germline, CDR1 LGHNT and CDR2 FRNRAP. This CDR3 comprises 12 residues. The CDR3 DNA sequence: TGTGCTAGTGGACCCAGGGGTGAGACCCAGTACTTC. It translates to CASGPRGETQYF. The variable domain in full, completed from reference TRBV12-5 and TRBJ2-5, reads DARVTQTPRHKVTEMGQEVTMRCQPILGHNTVFWYRQTMMQGLELLAYFRNRAPLDDSGMPKDRFSAEMPDATLATLKIQPSEPRDSAVYFCASGPRGETQYFGPGTRLLVL.

This clone was detected once. The DNA of the CDR3 is TGTGCCAGCTCACCACGACAGGGGCAAAAGAACACTGAAGCTTTCTTT. Amino acids: CASSPRQGQKNTEAFF. The chain couples TRBV18 to TRBJ1-1; the match to TRBD1 covers 8 bases. This CDR3 region has 16 residues. V lost 1 base and J lost 1; bases outside the gene matches: 5. Germline CDR1 and CDR2: KGHSH and LQKENI.

In DNA, the CDR3 is TGTGCCAGCAACCATGAGGGGGTCACCGGGGAGCTGTTTTTT. It is translated as CASNHEGVTGELFF. The V and J genes are TRBV5-6 and TRBJ2-2; possibly TRBD1 for D (6 bases). V lost 6 bases and J 4 bases, leaving 13 bases between the germline ends. The CDR3 is 14 residues long. CDR1 is SGHDT, CDR2 YYEEEE, per germline.

The chain couples TRBV5-1 to TRBJ1-2, with TRBD1 identical over 12 bases. CDR1 is SGHRS, CDR2 YFSETQ, per germline. V dropped 4 bases and J dropped 6; count of bases not matched to a gene: 10. This CDR3 spans 16 amino acids. The CDR3 nucleotides are TGCGCCAGCAGCCACGGGGACAGGGGGCTCGACGATGGCTACACCTTC. It codes for CASSHGDRGLDDGYTF.

The chain is built from TRBV5-1 and TRBJ2-6; D unresolved. The CDR3 is 19 residues long. Germline CDR1 SGHRS, CDR2 YFSETQ. Trimming shortened V by 0 bases and J by 0 bases, and 16 bases separated the two germline ends. In DNA form, the CDR3 reads TGCGCCAGCAGCTTGGATAGTTCAACCGTGAGCTCTGGGGCCAACGTCCTGACTTTC. Translation gives CASSLDSSTVSSGANVLTF.

This clone was detected once. The sample holds other DNA sequences that translate to the same CDR3. V usage is TRBV6-1 and J usage is TRBJ2-3; 8 nucleotides line up with TRBD1. The germline V gene encodes CDR1 MNHNS and CDR2 SASEGT. The CDR3 has 14 residues. The V and J ends lost 5 bases and 6 bases, in that order; junction bases with no gene match: 7. DNA for the CDR3: TGTGCCAGCAGTTTTAGGACAGGGCCTGATACGCAGTATTTT. Protein product: CASSFRTGPDTQYF.

The J gene is TRBJ2-5, the V gene TRBV2; D ambiguous. Germline CDR1 reads SNHLY; CDR2 reads FYNNEI. CDR3 length: 15 amino acids. V lost 7 bases and J 2 bases, leaving 17 bases between the germline ends. The CDR3 loop is CASTQQRHPQETQYF. CDR3 coding DNA: TGTGCCAGCACCCAACAGAGACACCCACAAGAGACCCAGTACTTC.

The chain combines TRBV18 with TRBJ1-5; 7 bases are a match to TRBD1. The CDR3 is 15 amino acids. The junction had 3 bases not matched to a gene; V was cut back by 3 bases and J by 1 base. CDR1 is KGHSH and CDR2 is LQKENI in the germline V gene. CDR3 sequence reads: CASSPQGQSNQPQHF. Here the CDR3 DNA reads TGTGCCAGCTCACCCCAGGGACAGAGCAATCAGCCCCAGCATTTT.

This sequence joins TRBV2 and TRBJ1-3; the D is unclear. Germline V gene lookup returns CDR1 SNHLY and CDR2 FYNNEI. The CDR3 extends over 17 amino acids. The V gene lost 8 bases and the J gene lost 0 bases, with 20 bases spanning the gap. The CDR3 loop is CASEKSRAAHSGNTIYF. The CDR3, as DNA: TGTGCCAGCGAGAAGAGCCGGGCGGCCCACTCTGGAAACACCATATATTTT. Combining the CDR3 with reference TRBV2 and TRBJ1-3 gives the whole variable domain EPEVTQTPSHQVTQMGQEVILRCVPISNHLYFYWYRQILGQKVEFLVSFYNNEISEKSEIFDDQFSVERPDGSNFTLKIRSTKLEDSAMYFCASEKSRAAHSGNTIYFGEGSWLTVV.

The chain joins TRBV15 to TRBJ1-2; D not resolved. The CDR3 runs 13 residues. Trimming took 2 bases from V and 7 from J, leaving 11 bases between them. Germline lookup yields CDR1 LNHNV and CDR2 YYDKDF (reference sequence). The CDR3 is CATSRSDKAGYTF. Here the CDR3 DNA reads TGTGCCACCAGCAGATCCGACAAGGCTGGCTACACCTTC.

This rearrangement joins TRBV5-8 to TRBJ1-4; possibly TRBD1 for D (5 bases). Germline-derived CDR1 and CDR2 are SGHTS and YDEGEE. Trimming took off 2 bases at V and 7 bases at J, with 18 bases between the two ends. This CDR3 comprises 16 residues. CDR3 sequence reads: CASSLDGATGGEKLFF. The DNA of the CDR3 is TGTGCCAGCAGCTTAGACGGCGCCACGGGGGGTGAAAAACTGTTTTTT.

This rearrangement joins TRBV29-1 to TRBJ1-2; the match to TRBD1 covers 7 bases. V lost 1 base and J lost 4; bases outside the gene matches: 9. The CDR3 spans 15 residues. Per germline, CDR1 SQVTM and CDR2 ANQGSEA. The CDR3 loop reads CSVEGRGEHPYGYTF. The CDR3 DNA reads TGCAGCGTTGAAGGCAGGGGGGAGCATCCCTATGGCTACACCTTC. Drawing the rest from reference TRBV29-1 and TRBJ1-2, the complete variable domain is SAVISQKPSRDICQRGTSLTIQCQVDSQVTMMFWYRQQPGQSLTLIATANQGSEATYESGFVIDKFPISRPNLTFSTLTVSNMSPEDSSIYLCSVEGRGEHPYGYTFGSGTRLTVV.

V usage is TRBV2 and J usage is TRBJ1-4; 8 nucleotides agree with TRBD1. CDR1 and CDR2 (germline): SNHLY, FYNNEI. Trimming cost V 5 bases and J 8 bases; bases outside gene matches: 7. The length of the CDR3 is 14 residues. This chain's CDR3 is CASSRTGFREKLFF. The CDR3 nucleotides read TGTGCCAGCAGTCGGACAGGGTTTCGGGAAAAACTGTTTTTT. The full variable domain, in which reference TRBV2 and TRBJ1-4 provide the parts outside the CDR3, is EPEVTQTPSHQVTQMGQEVILRCVPISNHLYFYWYRQILGQKVEFLVSFYNNEISEKSEIFDDQFSVERPDGSNFTLKIRSTKLEDSAMYFCASSRTGFREKLFFGSGTQLSVL.

V is TRBV30 and J is TRBJ2-1; D is unresolved. Germline CDR1 GTSNPN, CDR2 SVGIG (reference sequence). V was shortened by 4 bases and J by 1 base, with 14 bases between the two germline ends. The CDR3 contains 15 residues. The CDR3: CAWTLGSSSYNEQFF. CDR3 nucleotide sequence: TGTGCCTGGACCCTTGGAAGTTCGTCCTACAATGAGCAGTTCTTC.

The DNA of the CDR3 is TGTGCCAGCAGGCGCGACAGGAACTCTGGAAACACCATATATTTT. Translated, it gives CASRRDRNSGNTIYF. The chain employs TRBV6-5 and TRBJ1-3; weak D call: TRBD1 (6 bases). The CDR3 runs to 15 residues. Trimming shortened V by 6 bases and J by 0 bases, and 12 bases separated the two germline ends. Germline CDR1 MNHEY, CDR2 SVGAGI.

The chain employs TRBV19 and TRBJ2-7, with 8 bases fitting TRBD1. The length of the CDR3 is 14 residues. The germline V gene has CDR1 LNHDA and CDR2 SQIVND (reference sequence). V was clipped by 5 bases and J by 6 bases; unmatched bases: 9. The CDR3 loop reads CASSDRGTFVEQYF. CDR3 nucleotides: TGTGCCAGTAGTGACAGGGGAACCTTCGTCGAGCAGTACTTC.

This rearrangement joins TRBV18 to TRBJ1-2; the match to TRBD1 covers 7 bases. The CDR3 has 13 amino acids. The germline gives CDR1 KGHSH, CDR2 LQKENI. V was pared by 2 bases and J by 6 bases, with 3 bases of the junction left unmatched. CDR3 coding DNA: TGTGCCAGCTCACCAATCAGGGGGGATGGCTACACCTTC. Protein: CASSPIRGDGYTF.

The rearrangement joins TRBV19 to TRBJ1-1; the match to TRBD1 covers 8 bases. V shed 10 bases and J 4 bases; nucleotides not matched to a gene: 14. CDR3 size: 15 residues. From germline, CDR1 is LNHDA and CDR2 SQIVND (reference sequence). The CDR3 loop is CATKGARGRSTEAFF. The CDR3 nucleotides are TGTGCCACTAAGGGGGCCAGGGGGCGATCCACTGAAGCTTTCTTT.

This chain links TRBV29-1 with TRBJ2-5; 10 nucleotides line up with TRBD1. Germline V gene data show CDR1 as SQVTM and CDR2 as ANQGSEA. There are 12 residues in the CDR3. After removal of 7 bases from V and 5 bases from J, the junction contained 4 bases not matched to a gene. The DNA for the CDR3 is TGCAGCGCTGAGGGACAGGGGGAGACCCAGTACTTC. Translated: CSAEGQGETQYF.

This clone was detected only once. In DNA, the CDR3 is TGTGCCAGCAGTACCCAACGACAGGGTAGCGGCTACACCTTC. This sequence encodes CASSTQRQGSGYTF. The J gene is TRBJ1-2, the V gene TRBV6-6; 7 bases match TRBD1. The germline CDR1 and CDR2 sequences are MNHNY and SVGAGI (reference sequence). With V trimmed by 5 bases and J by 8 bases, 11 bases remained unmatched. This CDR3 comprises 14 residues.

A single count supports this clone. The V and J genes are TRBV5-1 and TRBJ2-3; TRBD2 agrees at 9 bases. CDR3 length: 16 amino acids. The germline gives CDR1 SGHRS, CDR2 YFSETQ. With 0 bases clipped from V and 13 bases from J, the junction kept 15 bases outside the gene matches. This CDR3 reads CASSLGGGGAGGMEYF. CDR3 nucleotide sequence: TGCGCCAGCAGCTTGGGCGGCGGGGGGGCTGGAGGTATGGAGTATTTT. The full variable domain, with the rest looked up from reference TRBV5-1 and TRBJ2-3, is KAGVTQTPRYLIKTRGQQVTLSCSPISGHRSVSWYQQTPGQGLQFLFEYFSETQRNKGNFPGRFSGRQFSNSRSEMNVSTLELGDSALYLCASSLGGGGAGGMEYFGPGTRLTVL.

This chain joins TRBV13 and TRBJ2-7; the D gene is possibly TRBD2 (5 bases). Germline V gives CDR1 PRHDT, CDR2 FYEKMQ (reference sequence). Deletions cut 3 bases from V and 3 bases from J, with 9 bases between. This CDR3 comprises 13 residues. The CDR3 DNA is TGTGCCAGCAGCTTCTTCGGGGACTACGAGCAGTACTTC. It codes for CASSFFGDYEQYF.

This rearrangement joins TRBV27 to TRBJ1-1; a possible D gene is TRBD1 (5 bases). V lost 2 bases, J lost 5 bases, and 12 bases lay in between. CDR1 is MNHEY, CDR2 SMNVEV, per germline (reference sequence). The CDR3 spans 14 residues. This chain's CDR3 is CASSLIQGGTEAFF. In nucleotides, the CDR3 is TGTGCCAGCAGTTTAATTCAGGGTGGTACTGAAGCTTTCTTT.

Details on this clone: Sequence at one end of the junction differs from germline and may be a read error. The chain carries TRBV7-8 and TRBJ2-7; D gene uncertain. The CDR3 is 11 amino acids. Germline CDR1 SGHVS, CDR2 FQNEAQ. The chain's CDR3 is CASSLVTEQCF. The DNA for the CDR3 is TGTGCCAGCAGCTTGGTAACTGAGCAGTGCTTC.

This chain connects TRBV11-2 to TRBJ2-4; a weak D match, TRBD1 (5 bases). Germline V gene data show CDR1 as SGHAT and CDR2 as FQNNGV. CDR3 size: 18 residues. V lost 1 base, J lost 0 bases, and 16 bases lay in between. Here the CDR3 reads CASSLVQGANLAKNIQYF. CDR3 DNA sequence: TGTGCCAGCAGCTTAGTGCAGGGTGCCAATCTAGCCAAAAACATTCAGTACTTC.

The genes are TRBV5-1 and TRBJ1-3; D possibly corresponds to TRBD1 (5 bases). Trimming took off 4 bases at V and 0 bases at J, with 11 bases between the two ends. Germline CDR1 reads SGHRS; CDR2 reads YFSETQ. This CDR3 spans 15 amino acids. DNA of the CDR3: TGCGCCAGCAGCCCCCAGGGAAACTCTGGAAACACCATATATTTT. Its protein is CASSPQGNSGNTIYF.